This T cell receptor (beta chain) was observed in a study of preoperative IRX-2 immunotherapy in early breast cancer. This clone came up a few times. The protocol was immunoSEQ multiplex PCR, while the TCRdb copy is restricted to in-frame clones and leaves out a portion. The data show 40,000 to 50,000 clones, approximately 80% seen once. The treatment was: preoperative locoregional IRX-2 cytokine immunotherapy. Patients received preoperative, locoregional IRX-2 cytokine immunotherapy in a phase Ib study. The germline V and J ends were trimmed by 4 bases and 11 bases, with 15 bases remaining between them. From germline, CDR1 is LNHDA and CDR2 SQIVND (reference sequence). The CDR3 loop spans 14 amino acids.

This sequence was found in a human donor with breast cancer. This chain joins TRBV19 and TRBJ1-6; D might be TRBD1 (6 bases). The material sequenced was tumor tissue, taken after IRX-2 immunotherapy. CDR3 sequence reads: CASSTPDSRAPLHF. Written as DNA, the CDR3 is TGTGCCAGTAGTACACCGGACAGCCGCGCACCCCTCCACTTT.